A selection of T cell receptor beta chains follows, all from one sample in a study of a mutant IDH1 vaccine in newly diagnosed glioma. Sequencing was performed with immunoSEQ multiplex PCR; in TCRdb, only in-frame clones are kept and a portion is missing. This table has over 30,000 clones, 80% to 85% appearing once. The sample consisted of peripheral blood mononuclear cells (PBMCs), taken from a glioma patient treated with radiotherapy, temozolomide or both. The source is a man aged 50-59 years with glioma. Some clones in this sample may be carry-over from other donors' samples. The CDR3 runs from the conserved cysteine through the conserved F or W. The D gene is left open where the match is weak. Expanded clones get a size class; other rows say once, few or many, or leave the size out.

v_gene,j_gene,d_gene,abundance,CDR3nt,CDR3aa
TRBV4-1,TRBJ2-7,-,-,TGCGCCAGCAGCCAGCACTCCGCGGTCTCCTACGAGCAGTACTTC,CASSQHSAVSYEQYF
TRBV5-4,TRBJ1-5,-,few,TGTGCCAGCAGCTCAATGAAAGATAGCAATCAGCCCCAGCATTTT,CASSSMKDSNQPQHF
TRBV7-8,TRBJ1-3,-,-,TGTGCCAGCAGCTTATTGGGATCTGGAAACACCATATATTTT,CASSLLGSGNTIYF
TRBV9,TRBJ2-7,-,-,TGTGCCAGCAGCGTAGTGCCGGCCCCAAAGCCCTACGAGCAGTACTTC,CASSVVPAPKPYEQYF
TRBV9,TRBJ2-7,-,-,TGTGCCAGCAGCGGGAGCGGCCCCTACGAGCAGTACTTC,CASSGSGPYEQYF
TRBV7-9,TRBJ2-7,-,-,TGTGCCAGCAGTAACGACCGGGACCTGCGGTACGAGCAGTACTTC,CASSNDRDLRYEQYF
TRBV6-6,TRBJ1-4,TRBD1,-,TGTGCCAGCAGTTACTCGCGGCAGGGGGCGGAGGAAAAACTGTTTTTT,CASSYSRQGAEEKLFF
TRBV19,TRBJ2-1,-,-,TGTGCCAGTAGTATACTAGGTGGTGAGCAGTTCTTC,CASSILGGEQFF
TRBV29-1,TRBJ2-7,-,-,TGCAGCGTTGATAGTGGTGACAGCTCCTACGAGCAGTACTTC,CSVDSGDSSYEQYF
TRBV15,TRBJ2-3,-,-,TGTGCCACCGGGTTTGAAGATACGCAGTATTTT,CATGFEDTQYF
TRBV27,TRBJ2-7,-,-,TGTGCCCCCCTGGCGTCCGAGCAGTACTTC,CAPLASEQYF
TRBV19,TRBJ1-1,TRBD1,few,TGTGCCAGTAGTATAGACCCCGACAGGGGTTGGCATGAAGCTTTCTTT,CASSIDPDRGWHEAFF
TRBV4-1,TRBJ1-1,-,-,TGCGCCAGCAGCCGAGACGGGGTGGCGGACACTGAAGCTTTCTTT,CASSRDGVADTEAFF
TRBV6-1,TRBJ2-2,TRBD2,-,TGTGCCAGCACCCGACTAGCGGAGGGGACCGGGGAGCTGTTTTTT,CASTRLAEGTGELFF
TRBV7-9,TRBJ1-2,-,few,TGTGCCAGCAGCCGGGAGAACTATGGCTACACCTTC,CASSRENYGYTF
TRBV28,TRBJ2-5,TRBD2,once,TGTGCCAGCAGTTTATATAGCGGGGTGGGTGAGACCCAGTACTTC,CASSLYSGVGETQYF
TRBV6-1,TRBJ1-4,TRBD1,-,TGTGCCAGCAGTTCTACAGGGGCGGGGGAAAAACTGTTTTTT,CASSSTGAGEKLFF
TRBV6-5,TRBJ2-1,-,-,TGTGCCAGCAGTTACTCGACGCGGATAAAGTACAATGAGCAGTTCTTC,CASSYSTRIKYNEQFF
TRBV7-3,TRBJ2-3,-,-,TGTGCCAGCAGCTTAACGCAGAGGGGATCCCACACAGATACGCAGTATTTT,CASSLTQRGSHTDTQYF
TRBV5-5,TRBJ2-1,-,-,TGTGCCAGCAGCTTGTTCACAGGGTACAATGAGCAGTTCTTC,CASSLFTGYNEQFF
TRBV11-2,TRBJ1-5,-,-,TGTGCCAGCAGCTTAGAGGGCAGAAGCAATCAGCCCCAGCATTTT,CASSLEGRSNQPQHF
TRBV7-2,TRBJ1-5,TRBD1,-,TGTGCCAGCATCCCAGGGGGCGCGGGCAATCAGCCCCAGCATTTT,CASIPGGAGNQPQHF
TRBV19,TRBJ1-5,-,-,TGTGCCAGTAGTATTCATTGGGCGGATCGCAATCAGCCCCAGCATTTT,CASSIHWADRNQPQHF
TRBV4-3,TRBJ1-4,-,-,TGCGCCAGCAGCCAAGATCGGATAGTTAATGAAAAACTGTTTTTT,CASSQDRIVNEKLFF
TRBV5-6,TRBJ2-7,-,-,TGTGCCAGCAGCTCCCCAGTGACCCGCTACGAGCAGTACTTC,CASSSPVTRYEQYF
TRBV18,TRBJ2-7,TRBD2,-,TGTGCCAGCTCACCAAGGACTAGCCAAGACGAGCAGTACTTC,CASSPRTSQDEQYF
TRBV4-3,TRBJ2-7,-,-,TGCGCCAGCAGCCATTCAGGGGCGGGGTCCTACGAGCAGTACTTC,CASSHSGAGSYEQYF
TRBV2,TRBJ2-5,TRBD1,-,TGTGCCAGCAGTCCAAGGACAGGAGGAGAGACCCAGTACTTC,CASSPRTGGETQYF
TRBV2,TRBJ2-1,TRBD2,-,TGTGCCAGCAGGAGGGGACTAGCGGGGAGTGAGCAGTTCTTC,CASRRGLAGSEQFF
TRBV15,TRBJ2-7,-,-,TGTGCCACCAGGGGGACGGAAAACTACGAGCAGTACTTC,CATRGTENYEQYF
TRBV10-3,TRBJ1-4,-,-,TGTGCCATCAGTGAGTCGGGCACCGGGCAGGAAAAACTGTTTTTT,CAISESGTGQEKLFF
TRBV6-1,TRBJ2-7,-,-,TGTGCCAGCAGTGAACCGCGCCCCGACGAGTCAGGGCCCCCCTACGAGCAGTACTTC,CASSEPRPDESGPPYEQYF
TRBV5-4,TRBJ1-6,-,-,TGTGCCAGCAGCTTGGTTCCTCCAGGTTCACCCCTCCACTTT,CASSLVPPGSPLHF
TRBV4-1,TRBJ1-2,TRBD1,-,TGCGCCAGCAGCCAAGATCAATCGGGGACAGCCCATACCTTC,CASSQDQSGTAHTF
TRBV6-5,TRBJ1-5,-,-,TGTGCCAGCAGACAGGGCGTGGATCAGCCCCAGCATTTT,CASRQGVDQPQHF
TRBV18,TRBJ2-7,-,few,TGTGCCAGCTCACCAGTTAAAGGGATGATCCCCGAGCAGTACTTC,CASSPVKGMIPEQYF
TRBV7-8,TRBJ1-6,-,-,TGTGCCAGCAGCACAGCGGACATTAGATATTCACCCCTCCACTTT,CASSTADIRYSPLHF
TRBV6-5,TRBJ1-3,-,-,TGTGCCAGCACCCGGTCGCCCTCTGGAAACACCATATATTTT,CASTRSPSGNTIYF
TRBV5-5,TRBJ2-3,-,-,TGTGCCAGCCGTGACAGCAAAGGATGGGGTACGCAGTATTTT,CASRDSKGWGTQYF
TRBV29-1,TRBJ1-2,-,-,TGCAGCGTTGTGTCGCAGGGTGAGGGCTATGGCTACACCTTC,CSVVSQGEGYGYTF
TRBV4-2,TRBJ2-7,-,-,TGTGCCAGCAGCCAAGGGTCTGGGGGAAGCTACGAGCAGTACTTC,CASSQGSGGSYEQYF
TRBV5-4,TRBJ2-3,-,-,TGTGCCAGCAGCTTGGAGGAAGGGTTCCCCACAGATACGCAGTATTTT,CASSLEEGFPTDTQYF